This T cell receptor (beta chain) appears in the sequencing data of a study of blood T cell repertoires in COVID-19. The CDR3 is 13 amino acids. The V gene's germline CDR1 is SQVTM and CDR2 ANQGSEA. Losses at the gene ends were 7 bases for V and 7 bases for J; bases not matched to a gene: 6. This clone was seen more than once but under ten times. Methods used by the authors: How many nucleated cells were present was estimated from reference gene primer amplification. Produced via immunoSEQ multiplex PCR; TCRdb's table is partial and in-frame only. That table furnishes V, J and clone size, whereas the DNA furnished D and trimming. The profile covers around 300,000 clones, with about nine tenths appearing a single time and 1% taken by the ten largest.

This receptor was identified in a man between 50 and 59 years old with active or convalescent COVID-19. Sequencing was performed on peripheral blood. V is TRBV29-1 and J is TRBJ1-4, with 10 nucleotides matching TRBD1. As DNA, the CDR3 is TGCAGCGGCCAGACAGGGGGCGGTGAAAAACTGTTTTTT. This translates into CSGQTGGGEKLFF.